This TCR beta chain was retrieved from a study of T cell repertoires in cytomegalovirus infection. About the research overall: Indications came from public TCR beta signatures; they pointed to CMV infection and to a matching HLA type.

Study-wide results and limits: Based on cumulative public TCR beta family frequency, carriers of CMV plus the relevant HLA were identified. HLA-C-restricted CMV-specific TCR beta clonotypes prevailed in the ex vivo response.

Remarks on this clonotype: Its antigen is undetermined.

One entry per CDR3 protein, called by TCRdb with MiXCR from the reads. The sample lists nearly 450,000 distinct CDR3 sequences, roughly 30% occurring once. CDR1 is MNHNS, CDR2 SASEGT, per germline. Trimming removed 4 bases from V and 0 bases from J, with 13 bases in between. The CDR3 has 17 residues. The chain is built from TRBV6-1 and TRBJ1-6; maybe TRBD1 (5 bases). The sequence was obtained from a human donor in good health (CMV status not recorded). Some clones in this sample may be carry-over from other donors' samples. The sequenced sample consisted of PBMCs. The CDR3 loop reads CASSVTGRSSYNSPLHF. Written as DNA, the CDR3 is TGTGCCAGCAGTGTAACGGGACGGAGCTCCTATAATTCACCCCTCCACTTT.